This TCR beta chain emerged from a study of control samples from healthy donors and cancer patients. Remarks on this clone: A read error may account for a junction end that differs from germline.

The repertoire was sequenced with immunoSEQ multiplex PCR; TCRdb's copy has only in-frame clones and lacks some. The sample lists around 130,000 clones, 89% occurring once. Germline V gene lookup returns CDR1 MNHEY and CDR2 SMNVEV (reference sequence). This CDR3 has 12 amino acids. This TCR derives from a man aged 50 or older in good health. The gene calls are TRBV27 and TRBJ1-3; 8 bases match TRBD1. The sequenced sample consisted of blood. In DNA, the CDR3 is TGTGCCAGCAACTTGGGACAGGAAACCGCGGATTTT. It specifies CASNLGQETADF.